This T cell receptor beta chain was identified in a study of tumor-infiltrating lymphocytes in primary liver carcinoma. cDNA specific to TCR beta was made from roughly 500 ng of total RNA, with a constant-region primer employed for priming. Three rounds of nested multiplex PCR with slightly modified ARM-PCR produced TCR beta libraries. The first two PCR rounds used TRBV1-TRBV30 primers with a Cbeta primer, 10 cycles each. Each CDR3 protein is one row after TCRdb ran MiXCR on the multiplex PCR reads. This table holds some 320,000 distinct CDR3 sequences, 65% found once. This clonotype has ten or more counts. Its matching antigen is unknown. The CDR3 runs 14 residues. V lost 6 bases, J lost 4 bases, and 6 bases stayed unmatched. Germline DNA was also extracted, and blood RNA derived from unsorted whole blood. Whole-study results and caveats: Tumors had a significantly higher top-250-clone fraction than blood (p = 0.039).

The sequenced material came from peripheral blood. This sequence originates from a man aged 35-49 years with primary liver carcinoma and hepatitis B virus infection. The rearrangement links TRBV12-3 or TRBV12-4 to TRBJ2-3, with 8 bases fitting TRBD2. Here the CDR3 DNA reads TGTGCCAGCAGCCTACGGGGGGGTGCAGATACGCAGTATTTT. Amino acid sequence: CASSLRGGADTQYF.